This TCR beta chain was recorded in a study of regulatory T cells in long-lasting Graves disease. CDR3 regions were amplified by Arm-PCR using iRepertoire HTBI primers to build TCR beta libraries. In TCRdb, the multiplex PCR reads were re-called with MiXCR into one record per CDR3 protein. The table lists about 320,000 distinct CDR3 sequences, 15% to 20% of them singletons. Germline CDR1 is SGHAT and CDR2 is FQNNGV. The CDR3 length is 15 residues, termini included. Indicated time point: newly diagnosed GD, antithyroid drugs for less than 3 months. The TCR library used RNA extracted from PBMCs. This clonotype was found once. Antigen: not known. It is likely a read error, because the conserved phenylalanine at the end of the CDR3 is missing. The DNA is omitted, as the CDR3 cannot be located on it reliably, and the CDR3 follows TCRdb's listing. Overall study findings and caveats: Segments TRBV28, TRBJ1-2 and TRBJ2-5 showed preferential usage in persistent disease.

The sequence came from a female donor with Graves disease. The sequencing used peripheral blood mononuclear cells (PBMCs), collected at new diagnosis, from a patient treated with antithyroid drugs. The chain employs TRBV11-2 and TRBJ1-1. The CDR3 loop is CASSSRGTAVPEGFV.